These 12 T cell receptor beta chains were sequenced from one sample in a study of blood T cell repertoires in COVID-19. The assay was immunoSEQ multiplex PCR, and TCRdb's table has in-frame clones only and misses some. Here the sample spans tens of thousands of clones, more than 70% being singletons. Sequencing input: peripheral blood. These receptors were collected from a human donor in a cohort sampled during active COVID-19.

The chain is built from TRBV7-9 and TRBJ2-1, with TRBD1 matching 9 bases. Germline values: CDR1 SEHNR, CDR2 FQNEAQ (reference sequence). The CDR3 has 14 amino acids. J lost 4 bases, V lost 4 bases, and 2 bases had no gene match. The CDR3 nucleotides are TGTGCCAGCAGCTCCGGACAGGGGTACAATGAGCAGTTCTTC. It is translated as CASSSGQGYNEQFF.

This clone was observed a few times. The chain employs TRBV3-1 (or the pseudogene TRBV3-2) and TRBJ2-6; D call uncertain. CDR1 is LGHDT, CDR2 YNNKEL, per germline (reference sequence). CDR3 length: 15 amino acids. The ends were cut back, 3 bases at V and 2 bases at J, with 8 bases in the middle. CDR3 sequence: CASSQGPTGANVLTF. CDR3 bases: TGTGCCAGCAGCCAGGGCCCCACTGGGGCCAACGTCCTGACTTTC.

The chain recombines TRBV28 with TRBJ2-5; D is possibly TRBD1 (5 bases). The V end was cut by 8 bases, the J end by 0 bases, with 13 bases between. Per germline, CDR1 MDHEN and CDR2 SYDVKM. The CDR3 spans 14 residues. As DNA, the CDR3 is TGTGCCAGCGCCCCCCCAGGGCACCAAGAGACCCAGTACTTC. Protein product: CASAPPGHQETQYF.

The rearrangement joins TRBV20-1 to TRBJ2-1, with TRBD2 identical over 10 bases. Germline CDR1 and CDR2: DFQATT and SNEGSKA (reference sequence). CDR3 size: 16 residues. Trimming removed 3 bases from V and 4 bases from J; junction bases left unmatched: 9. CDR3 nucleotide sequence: TGCAGTGCTAGTCCAGTTCTAGCGGGAGTTTACAATGAGCAGTTCTTC. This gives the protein CSASPVLAGVYNEQFF.

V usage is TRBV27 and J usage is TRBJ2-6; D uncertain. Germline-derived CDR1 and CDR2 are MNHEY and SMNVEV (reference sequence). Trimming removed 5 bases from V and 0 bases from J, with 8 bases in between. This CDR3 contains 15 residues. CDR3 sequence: CASSLRNSGANVLTF. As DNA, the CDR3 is TGTGCCAGCAGTCTTAGAAACTCTGGGGCCAACGTCCTGACTTTC.

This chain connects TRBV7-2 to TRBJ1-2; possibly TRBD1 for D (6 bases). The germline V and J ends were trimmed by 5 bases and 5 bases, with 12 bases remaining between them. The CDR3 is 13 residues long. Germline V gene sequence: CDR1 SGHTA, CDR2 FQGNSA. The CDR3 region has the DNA TGTGCCAGCAGCCCCAAAGGGGGATATGGCTACACCTTC. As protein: CASSPKGGYGYTF.

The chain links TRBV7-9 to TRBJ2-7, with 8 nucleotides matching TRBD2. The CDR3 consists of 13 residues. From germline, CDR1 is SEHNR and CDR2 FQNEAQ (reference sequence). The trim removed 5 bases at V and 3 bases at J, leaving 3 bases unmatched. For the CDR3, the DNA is TGTGCCAGCAGCAATAGCGGGATCTACGAGCAGTACTTC. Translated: CASSNSGIYEQYF.

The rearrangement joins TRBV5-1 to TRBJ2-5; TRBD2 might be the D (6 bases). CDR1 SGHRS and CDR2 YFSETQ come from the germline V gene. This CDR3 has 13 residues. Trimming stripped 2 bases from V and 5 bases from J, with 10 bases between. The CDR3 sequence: CASSFGGSETQYF. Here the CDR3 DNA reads TGCGCCAGCAGCTTTGGAGGGAGTGAGACCCAGTACTTC.

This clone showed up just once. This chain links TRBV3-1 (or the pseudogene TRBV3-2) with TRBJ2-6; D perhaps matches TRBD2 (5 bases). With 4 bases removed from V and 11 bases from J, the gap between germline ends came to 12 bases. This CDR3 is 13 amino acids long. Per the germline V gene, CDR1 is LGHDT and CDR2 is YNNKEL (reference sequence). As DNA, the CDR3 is TGTGCCAGCAGCCCGACGGGAAAGGACGTCCTGACTTTC. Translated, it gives CASSPTGKDVLTF.

The CDR3 coding sequence is TGTGCCAGTAGGTCCGGACAGGGGGGGAACTATGGCTACACCTTC. This translates into CASRSGQGGNYGYTF. J is TRBJ1-2 and V is TRBV28, with 10 positions matching TRBD1. The germline V gene encodes CDR1 MDHEN and CDR2 SYDVKM. Unmatched junction bases numbered 9, after V lost 9 bases and J lost 2 bases. The length of the CDR3 is 15 residues.

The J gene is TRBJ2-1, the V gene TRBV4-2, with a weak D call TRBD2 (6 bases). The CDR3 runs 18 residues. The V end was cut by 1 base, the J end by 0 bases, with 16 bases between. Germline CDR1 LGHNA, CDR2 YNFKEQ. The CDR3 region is CASSQGWAGSSSYNEQFF. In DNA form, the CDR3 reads TGTGCCAGCAGCCAAGGGTGGGCGGGGTCGAGCTCCTACAATGAGCAGTTCTTC.

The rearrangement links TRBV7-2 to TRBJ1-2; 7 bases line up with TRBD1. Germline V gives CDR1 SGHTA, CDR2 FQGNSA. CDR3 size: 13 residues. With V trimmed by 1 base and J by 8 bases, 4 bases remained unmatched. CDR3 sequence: CASSLEGGRGYTF. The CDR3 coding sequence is TGTGCCAGCAGCTTAGAAGGGGGCCGAGGCTACACCTTC.